The clone carrying this T cell receptor (beta chain) was picked up one time. The data derive from a study of blood T cells in healthy people across ages. Primers used in a second PCR of about 6 to 11 cycles were a sample-barcoded 5' primer and a J-beta primer mix. Each cDNA molecule received a tag from a template-switch adaptor that had 12 random nucleotides. In TCRdb, the 5' RACE reads were re-called with MiXCR into one record per CDR3 protein. This sample has some 900,000 distinct CDR3 sequences, with around 48% found just once. The sample comprised blood. The sequence was collected from a man aged 30 to 45 in good health.

CDR3 nucleotides: TGTGCCAGCAGGGGGACTAGCGGGGGGGAGCAGTTCTTC. Amino acid sequence: CASRGTSGGEQFF. This sequence joins TRBV28 and TRBJ2-1, with 15 bases lining up with TRBD2. The V gene end was trimmed by 6 bases and the J gene end by 10 bases; junction bases not matched to a gene: 1. The CDR3 loop spans 13 amino acids. Germline loops: CDR1 MDHEN, CDR2 SYDVKM.